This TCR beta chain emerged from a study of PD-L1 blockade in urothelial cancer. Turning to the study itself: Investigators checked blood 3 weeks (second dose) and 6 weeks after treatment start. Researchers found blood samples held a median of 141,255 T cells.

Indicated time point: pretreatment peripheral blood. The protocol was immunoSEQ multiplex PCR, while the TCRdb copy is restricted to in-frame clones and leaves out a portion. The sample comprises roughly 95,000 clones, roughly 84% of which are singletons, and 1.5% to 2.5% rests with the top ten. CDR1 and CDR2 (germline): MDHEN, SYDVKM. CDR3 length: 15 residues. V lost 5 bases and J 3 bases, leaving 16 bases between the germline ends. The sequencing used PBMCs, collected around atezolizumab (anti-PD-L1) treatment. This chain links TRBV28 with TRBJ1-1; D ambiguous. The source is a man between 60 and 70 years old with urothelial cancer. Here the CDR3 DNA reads TGTGCCAGCAGTCCGTTCATGGGGAGGGACACTGAAGCTTTCTTT. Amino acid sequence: CASSPFMGRDTEAFF.